The entry below describes one TCR beta chain. The CDR3 totals 17 residues. Trimming removed 2 bases from V and 6 bases from J, with 19 bases in between. Germline V gives CDR1 SEHNR, CDR2 FQNEAQ (reference sequence). Clones were sequenced by immunoSEQ multiplex PCR, and TCRdb holds only the in-frame ones, with some missing. Of about 150,000 clones listed, about 80% are singletons. This sample was taken from a study of blood T cell repertoires in COVID-19. This receptor was taken from a man aged 65 to 85 with active or convalescent COVID-19. The chain couples TRBV7-9 to TRBJ1-4; perhaps TRBD1 as D (6 bases). Sequencing was carried out using peripheral blood. In nucleotides, the CDR3 is TGTGCCAGCAGCTTATCCCCGGGGGGCGGCGAGGATGAAAAACTGTTTTTT. The encoded protein is CASSLSPGGGEDEKLFF.